This TCR beta chain was documented in a study of graft-versus-host responses after intestinal transplantation. Study information: Recipients received multivisceral, liver-intestinal, or isolated intestinal transplants. Recipients across the board were started on anti-thymocyte globulin induction, then kept on tacrolimus and steroids for around three years.

Overall study results and limits: GvH clones surfaced in recipient marrow, some emerging earlier in ileum or blood.

Assay used: immunoSEQ multiplex PCR; TCRdb lists only in-frame clones, some missing. The sample lists approximately 97,000 clones, 91% occurring once. Concerning this clone: Antigen specificity is unknown.

J gave up 1 base and V 1 base, and 7 bases lay outside the gene matches. The CDR3 length is 17 residues. Looked up from germline, CDR1 is SGHTA and CDR2 is FQGNSA. The clonotype originates from a human donor who was the organ donor for an intestinal transplant. Sequencing used unstimulated CD4+ T cells sorted from spleen or lymph node cells, obtained before transplant. The chain couples TRBV7-2 to TRBJ2-3, with 8 bases identical to TRBD2. CDR3 nucleotides: TGTGCCAGCAGCTTAGTGGGCGGGGGGATCCGCACAGATACGCAGTATTTT. Amino acids: CASSLVGGGIRTDTQYF.